Below, 16 T cell receptor beta chains from the same sample are listed, as sequenced in a study of identifying expanded T cells in peripheral blood (dated by TCRdb to the late 2010s). Library preparation used the immunoSEQ multiplex PCR assay. TCRdb took over this immuneACCESS table, retaining in-frame rearrangements with V and J assigned. Such tables are incomplete; in checked studies, under half of the missing clones stem from an unresolved V gene, and the remainder is unexplained. The sample table shows approximately 110,000 clones, and around 88% are seen once. The biggest ten clones account for roughly 15% of the sample. Material: blood. These receptors all stem from a person aged 18 to 70 in good health.

V gene TRBV7-9 combines with J gene TRBJ1-1; TRBD1 might be the D (5 bases). The CDR3 contains 17 residues. Per germline, CDR1 SEHNR and CDR2 FQNEAQ (reference sequence). V gave up 3 bases and J gave up 1 base, with 18 bases separating them. CDR3 nucleotides: TGTGCCAGCAGCTTTTTTTTTGGGGAAGGGGAGAACACTGAAGCTTTCTTT. Translated: CASSFFFGEGENTEAFF.

The genes are TRBV5-4 and TRBJ1-5; D gene unclear. Trimming pared 2 bases from V and 4 bases from J, leaving 10 bases between. CDR3 length: 14 residues. In germline, CDR1 is SGHNT, CDR2 YYREEE (reference sequence). CDR3 amino acids: CASSFNGENQPQHF. The CDR3 DNA reads as TGTGCCAGCAGCTTTAACGGCGAGAATCAGCCCCAGCATTTT.

The chain uses TRBV11-2 and TRBJ2-1, with D perhaps matching TRBD2 (6 bases). V was trimmed by 4 bases and J by 10 bases, leaving 26 bases between them. The CDR3 totals 17 residues. The germline gives CDR1 SGHAT, CDR2 FQNNGV. CDR3 DNA: TGTGCCAGCAGCTCTATACCCTTGGGGGACTTCAGACCGGAGCAGTTCTTC. Translated: CASSSIPLGDFRPEQFF. The full variable domain, in which reference TRBV11-2 and TRBJ2-1 provide the parts outside the CDR3, is EAGVAQSPRYKIIEKRQSVAFWCNPISGHATLYWYQQILGQGPKLLIQFQNNGVVDDSQLPKDRFSAERLKGVDSTLKIQPAKLEDSAVYLCASSSIPLGDFRPEQFFGPGTRLTVL.

The chain has TRBV11-2 and TRBJ2-5; unclear D gene. The CDR3 spans 11 residues. The germline V and J ends were trimmed by 1 base and 5 bases, with 2 bases remaining between them. Germline V lookup: CDR1 SGHAT, CDR2 FQNNGV. CDR3 bases: TGTGCCAGCAGCTTAGGGGAGACCCAGTACTTC. Translation: CASSLGETQYF. Drawing the rest from reference TRBV11-2 and TRBJ2-5, the complete variable domain is EAGVAQSPRYKIIEKRQSVAFWCNPISGHATLYWYQQILGQGPKLLIQFQNNGVVDDSQLPKDRFSAERLKGVDSTLKIQPAKLEDSAVYLCASSLGETQYFGPGTRLLVL.

The V and J genes are TRBV9 and TRBJ1-2; 11 positions match TRBD1. The CDR3 sequence is 14 residues long. Germline V CDR1 and CDR2: SGDLS, YYNGEE. The V segment lost 8 bases and the J segment 4 bases; nucleotides outside the gene matches: 7. The DNA for the CDR3 is TGTGCCAGTTGGGGGACAGGGGGTTCCTATGGCTACACCTTC. This codes for CASWGTGGSYGYTF.

V is TRBV6-6 and J is TRBJ1-1, with a weak D call TRBD1 (5 bases). V shed 6 bases and J shed 4 bases, with 12 bases lying between them. This CDR3 region has 13 residues. Germline V gene sequence: CDR1 MNHNY, CDR2 SVGAGI (reference sequence). The CDR3 DNA is TGTGCCAGCAGCCCTCCGGGGGGCACTGAAGCTTTCTTT. Protein: CASSPPGGTEAFF.

This rearrangement joins TRBV18 to TRBJ2-1; tentatively, D is TRBD1 (6 bases). The V end was cut by 3 bases, the J end by 7 bases, with 16 bases between. Germline V gene sequence: CDR1 KGHSH, CDR2 LQKENI. CDR3 size: 15 residues. In DNA, the CDR3 is TGTGCCAGCTCACCCTACGTAGCAGGGGCTAATGAGCAGTTCTTC. Residues: CASSPYVAGANEQFF.

The count of this clone is one. The CDR3 region has the DNA TGTGCCATCAGTACAGGGTTTCCGAGGTCACCCCTCCACTTT. Protein: CAISTGFPRSPLHF. The chain combines TRBV10-3 with TRBJ1-6; D perhaps matches TRBD1 (6 bases). The CDR3 extends over 14 amino acids. With 5 bases removed from V and 10 bases from J, the gap between germline ends came to 15 bases. The germline V gene encodes CDR1 ENHRY and CDR2 SYGVKD.

Here the CDR3 DNA reads TGTGCCAGTAGACGGGAGGGGGGTTCTGAAGCTTTCTTT. This translates into CASRREGGSEAFF. The chain links TRBV19 to TRBJ1-1; possible D gene TRBD1, 6 bases. V lost 6 bases and J lost 6, with 14 bases in between. This CDR3 has 13 amino acids. Germline CDR1 and CDR2: LNHDA and SQIVND (reference sequence).

The rearrangement uses TRBV6-6 and TRBJ1-2; a weak D match, TRBD1 (6 bases). V was clipped by 7 bases and J by 6 bases, with 15 bases between them. CDR1 and CDR2 from the germline V gene are MNHNY and SVGAGI (reference sequence). There are 13 residues in the CDR3. The CDR3, as DNA: TGTGCCAGCAACGACAGGCGAGGAGATGGCTACACCTTC. Its protein is CASNDRRGDGYTF.

The CDR3 sequence: CASSPSGGPKNNEQFF. CDR3 nucleotide sequence: TGTGCCAGCAGTCCCTCCGGGGGCCCTAAAAACAATGAGCAGTTCTTC. The chain employs TRBV11-2 and TRBJ2-1; D possibly matches TRBD1 or TRBD2 (6 bases each). Germline V CDR1 and CDR2: SGHAT, FQNNGV. V dropped 6 bases and J dropped 5 bases, with 20 bases sitting between them. This CDR3 has 16 residues.

The V and J genes are TRBV10-1 and TRBJ2-5, with D possibly matching TRBD2 (5 bases). The germline V gene encodes CDR1 WNHNN and CDR2 SYGVQD (reference sequence). The CDR3 consists of 13 residues. V lost 7 bases and J 5 bases, leaving 14 bases between the germline ends. The CDR3 nucleotides read TGCGCCAGCACCAAACCGGGGTGGGAGACCCAGTACTTC. It translates to CASTKPGWETQYF.

V gene TRBV7-2 combines with J gene TRBJ2-5, with 8 bases fitting TRBD1. V gave up 1 base and J gave up 3 bases; unmatched junction bases: 7. CDR1 SGHTA and CDR2 FQGNSA come from the germline V gene. The CDR3 contains 16 residues. CDR3 in DNA: TGTGCCAGCAGCTTAGTGCCAGGGGGCTGGGAAGAGACCCAGTACTTC. Its protein is CASSLVPGGWEETQYF. The full variable domain, completed using reference TRBV7-2 and TRBJ2-5, is GAGVSQSPSNKVTEKGKDVELRCDPISGHTALYWYRQSLGQGLEFLIYFQGNSAPDKSGLPSDRFSAERTGGSVSTLTIQRTQQEDSAVYLCASSLVPGGWEETQYFGPGTRLLVL.

V gene TRBV7-9 combines with J gene TRBJ1-1; a possible D gene is TRBD1 (5 bases). CDR3 length: 15 residues. Germline CDR1 is SEHNR and CDR2 is FQNEAQ (reference sequence). Trimming stripped 5 bases from V and 3 bases from J, with 16 bases between. CDR3 in amino acids: CASSATGTDHTEAFF. CDR3 coding DNA: TGTGCCAGCAGCGCTACCGGGACGGACCACACTGAAGCTTTCTTT.

CDR3: CASSLAWGRSDTEAFF. The DNA of the CDR3 is TGTGCCAGCAGCTTGGCCTGGGGTAGAAGTGACACTGAAGCTTTCTTT. The chain combines TRBV5-6 with TRBJ1-1; no clear D gene. The CDR3 length is 16 residues. Trimming stripped 0 bases from V and 3 bases from J, with 15 bases between. Germline-derived CDR1 and CDR2 are SGHDT and YYEEEE.

The chain recombines TRBV13 with TRBJ1-2; a weak D match, TRBD1 (5 bases). The CDR3 runs 17 residues. Trimming removed 0 bases at V and 8 bases at J, with 22 bases between. CDR1 and CDR2 (germline): PRHDT, FYEKMQ (reference sequence). The CDR3 DNA is TGTGCCAGCAGCTTAGGGGGGAAGGGGAGAGCGGCGGGAGGCTACACCTTC. This encodes CASSLGGKGRAAGGYTF.